Each of the 27 T cell receptor beta chains below was sequenced from the same sample in a study of early T cells in non-severe SARS-CoV-2 infection. A single record per CDR3 protein comes from TCRdb applying MiXCR to the 5' RACE reads. The sample yields about 55,000 distinct CDR3 sequences, 15% seen once. The source was whole blood, collected at baseline. Receptor source: an adult who was a healthcare worker with PCR-confirmed SARS-CoV-2 infection or an uninfected control (not recorded which).

In its sample, this clonotype was seen a few times. This chain uses TRBV28 with TRBJ2-4; D tentatively reads TRBD1 or TRBD2 (5 bases each). The CDR3 sequence is 16 residues long. Per germline, CDR1 MDHEN and CDR2 SYDVKM. V lost 0 bases and J 6 bases, leaving 15 bases between the germline ends. The chain's CDR3 is CASSLWGDPAGNIQYF. The CDR3 DNA is TGTGCCAGCAGTTTATGGGGGGACCCCGCGGGAAACATTCAGTACTTC. The variable domain in full, completed from reference TRBV28 and TRBJ2-4, reads DVKVTQSSRYLVKRTGEKVFLECVQDMDHENMFWYRQDPGLGLRLIYFSYDVKMKEKGDIPEGYSVSREKKERFSLILESASTNQTSMYLCASSLWGDPAGNIQYFGAGTRLSVL.

The chain has TRBV4-1 and TRBJ1-2; no clear D gene. V lost 0 bases and J 4 bases, leaving 9 bases between the germline ends. This CDR3 is built from 14 residues. Germline V gene data show CDR1 as MGHRA and CDR2 as YSYEKL. CDR3 loop: CASSQDLTVYGYTF. The CDR3 DNA reads TGCGCCAGCAGCCAAGATCTCACAGTCTATGGCTACACCTTC.

This clonotype was picked up a small number of times. The chain links TRBV12-3 or TRBV12-4 to TRBJ2-7; TRBD2 might be the D (5 bases). V was shortened by 6 bases and J by 3 bases, with 6 bases between the two germline ends. CDR3 size: 11 residues. The CDR3 loop reads CASSRDYEQYF. The CDR3 region has the DNA TGTGCCAGCAGCCGGGACTACGAGCAGTACTTC.

The sample holds a few counts of this clonotype. The rearrangement joins TRBV19 to TRBJ2-6; TRBD1 aligns across 8 bases. From germline, CDR1 is LNHDA and CDR2 SQIVND (reference sequence). Trimming removed 10 bases from V and 5 bases from J; junction bases left unmatched: 4. This CDR3 is 13 amino acids long. CDR3 sequence: CATGQGWANVLTF. DNA for the CDR3: TGTGCCACTGGACAGGGCTGGGCCAACGTCCTGACTTTC.

The chain is built from TRBV3-1 and TRBJ2-7, with D perhaps TRBD1 or TRBD2 (6 bases each). This CDR3 has 12 residues. CDR1 LGHDT and CDR2 YNNKEL come from the germline V gene (reference sequence). V was cut by 5 bases and J by 7 bases, with 12 bases left in between. The CDR3 reads CASSKGGREQYF. CDR3 sequence (DNA): TGTGCCAGCAGCAAGGGGGGCAGGGAGCAGTACTTC.

J is TRBJ2-2 and V is TRBV9; tentatively, D is TRBD1 (6 bases). V shed 3 bases and J shed 6 bases, with 15 bases lying between them. Germline V gene lookup returns CDR1 SGDLS and CDR2 YYNGEE. The CDR3 runs to 15 residues. The chain's CDR3 is CASSGTALTAGELFF. Written as DNA, the CDR3 is TGTGCCAGCAGCGGGACAGCGCTAACGGCCGGGGAGCTGTTTTTT.

This clonotype was detected many times. The chain couples TRBV2 to TRBJ1-1; 10 bases line up with TRBD1. Germline V gene sequence: CDR1 SNHLY, CDR2 FYNNEI. The CDR3 totals 15 residues. V lost 4 bases, J lost 5 bases, and 7 bases stayed unmatched. This CDR3 is CASSADRGRVTEAFF. CDR3 bases: TGTGCCAGCAGTGCTGACAGGGGGCGGGTAACTGAAGCTTTCTTT. Looking up the rest from reference TRBV2 and TRBJ1-1 gives the full variable domain: EPEVTQTPSHQVTQMGQEVILRCVPISNHLYFYWYRQILGQKVEFLVSFYNNEISEKSEIFDDQFSVERPDGSNFTLKIRSTKLEDSAMYFCASSADRGRVTEAFFGQGTRLTVV.

The V call is TRBV28, the J call TRBJ2-7, with 7 bases fitting TRBD2. The CDR3 runs 12 residues. CDR1 is MDHEN and CDR2 is SYDVKM in the germline V gene. V dropped 10 bases and J dropped 4; count of bases not matched to a gene: 7. The CDR3 sequence: CATGLEGYEQYF. The CDR3 nucleotides read TGTGCCACAGGACTAGAGGGGTACGAGCAGTACTTC.

There are a few counts of this clonotype. V and J are TRBV20-1 and TRBJ2-1, with D uncertain. CDR3 length: 12 residues. Deletions cut 3 bases from V and 4 bases from J, with 7 bases between. CDR1 DFQATT and CDR2 SNEGSKA come from the germline V gene (reference sequence). The CDR3 region is CSARLPYNEQFF. The CDR3 region has the DNA TGCAGTGCTAGGCTGCCTTACAATGAGCAGTTCTTC.

This clonotype was seen only a few times. The V call is TRBV20-1, the J call TRBJ1-5; no definite D call. The CDR3 is made up of 15 amino acids. Germline V gives CDR1 DFQATT, CDR2 SNEGSKA (reference sequence). Deletions cut 1 base from V and 0 bases from J, with 10 bases between. The CDR3 loop reads CSARGYGNSNQPQHF. As DNA, the CDR3 is TGCAGTGCTAGAGGGTATGGGAATAGCAATCAGCCCCAGCATTTT.

The chain couples TRBV2 to TRBJ1-5; a possible D gene is TRBD1 (5 bases). Trimming pared 9 bases from V and 7 bases from J, leaving 16 bases between. Germline CDR1 and CDR2: SNHLY and FYNNEI. This CDR3 region has 13 residues. CDR3 sequence: CARGRGDQQPQHF. The CDR3 region has the DNA TGTGCCAGAGGTCGGGGGGACCAGCAGCCCCAGCATTTT.

This clonotype was seen ten or more times. For the CDR3, the DNA is TGTGCCAGCAGTTTACCCGGGACCGAGTATGGCTACACCTTC. Protein: CASSLPGTEYGYTF. J is TRBJ1-2 and V is TRBV28; possible D gene TRBD1, 5 bases. Trimming took off 2 bases at V and 5 bases at J, with 12 bases between the two ends. Germline-derived CDR1 and CDR2 are MDHEN and SYDVKM. CDR3 length: 14 amino acids.

This clonotype came up a few times. V usage is TRBV30 and J usage is TRBJ2-5, with 9 bases matching TRBD1. The CDR3 sequence is 16 residues long. V was pared by 1 base and J by 2 bases, with 8 bases of the junction left unmatched. In germline, CDR1 is GTSNPN, CDR2 SVGIG (reference sequence). CDR3 loop: CAWSGGQGNLQETQYF. CDR3 nucleotides: TGTGCCTGGAGTGGGGGACAGGGAAATCTGCAAGAGACCCAGTACTTC.

V is TRBV2 and J is TRBJ2-5; D is perhaps TRBD1 (6 bases). CDR3 length: 12 amino acids. Trimming pared 6 bases from V and 7 bases from J, leaving 12 bases between. In germline, CDR1 is SNHLY, CDR2 FYNNEI. The CDR3 spells CASSKGELTQYF. CDR3 nucleotide sequence: TGTGCCAGCAGCAAGGGGGAATTGACCCAGTACTTC.

This clonotype showed up many times. The CDR3 sequence is CASSLFTGGMDEQYF. The CDR3 DNA follows: TGTGCCAGCAGTTTGTTCACAGGGGGCATGGACGAGCAGTACTTC. The chain uses TRBV27 and TRBJ2-7; the match to TRBD1 covers 9 bases. This CDR3 is built from 15 residues. The germline V gene has CDR1 MNHEY and CDR2 SMNVEV (reference sequence). Trimming removed 3 bases from V and 5 bases from J; junction bases left unmatched: 8.

This clonotype has ten or more counts. The chain combines TRBV20-1 with TRBJ2-3, with TRBD2 matching 10 bases. Per the germline V gene, CDR1 is DFQATT and CDR2 is SNEGSKA (reference sequence). The CDR3 spans 18 residues. Germline trimming cut 6 bases from V and 0 bases from J; bases unmatched to any gene: 15. CDR3: CSARPLQSSGSSTDTQYF. CDR3 nucleotides: TGCAGTGCCAGGCCACTCCAATCTAGCGGGAGTAGCACAGATACGCAGTATTTT.

This chain links TRBV11-2 with TRBJ1-1; D remains unclear. The CDR3 consists of 14 residues. CDR1 and CDR2 (germline): SGHAT, FQNNGV. Trimming took off 2 bases at V and 0 bases at J, with 7 bases between the two ends. The CDR3 DNA reads TGTGCCAGCAGCTTACCAGTCATGAACACTGAAGCTTTCTTT. It yields the protein CASSLPVMNTEAFF.

The chain recombines TRBV19 with TRBJ2-7; D might be TRBD1 (5 bases). This CDR3 region has 12 residues. Germline CDR1 LNHDA, CDR2 SQIVND (reference sequence). The V end was cut by 10 bases, the J end by 3 bases, with 13 bases between. CDR3 residues: CATRRGLYEQYF. The CDR3, as DNA: TGTGCCACACGAAGGGGCCTCTACGAGCAGTACTTC.

This chain joins TRBV7-9 and TRBJ2-7; 7 bases match TRBD2. Germline V lookup: CDR1 SEHNR, CDR2 FQNEAQ (reference sequence). The junction had 3 bases not matched to a gene; V was cut back by 2 bases and J by 2 bases. There are 14 residues in the CDR3. CDR3 sequence: CASSLSRGAYEQYF. The CDR3 bases are TGTGCCAGCAGCTTAAGCCGGGGGGCCTACGAGCAGTACTTC.

The V gene is TRBV5-1, the J gene TRBJ2-1; D not resolved. Germline CDR1 is SGHRS and CDR2 is YFSETQ. There are 14 residues in the CDR3. V was pared by 0 bases and J by 8 bases, with 12 bases between. CDR3 sequence reads: CASSLGAYGDEQFF. The CDR3 DNA is TGCGCCAGCAGCTTGGGGGCCTACGGCGATGAGCAGTTCTTC.

The chain has TRBV20-1 and TRBJ2-3; 12 bases align to TRBD2. Trimming at V came to 0 bases and at J to 2 bases, leaving 6 bases not matched to a gene. Germline V gene data show CDR1 as DFQATT and CDR2 as SNEGSKA (reference sequence). The CDR3 covers 17 residues. The CDR3 here is CSARDPTSGSLTDTQYF. As DNA, the CDR3 is TGCAGTGCTAGAGATCCGACTAGCGGGAGCCTCACAGATACGCAGTATTTT.

V is TRBV24-1 and J is TRBJ1-5; 7 positions agree with TRBD1. CDR1 is KGHDR and CDR2 is SFDVKD in the germline V gene. V trimming: 2 bases; J trimming: 4 bases; junction bases outside the gene matches: 7. This CDR3 has 16 amino acids. CDR3 bases: TGTGCCACCAGTGATTCGGTACAGGGGTTAAATCAGCCCCAGCATTTT. It encodes CATSDSVQGLNQPQHF.

This rearrangement joins TRBV20-1 to TRBJ1-2; 8 bases are a match to TRBD1. Germline assignment: CDR1 DFQATT and CDR2 SNEGSKA (reference sequence). The CDR3 sequence is 12 residues long. J lost 4 bases, V lost 6 bases, and 4 bases had no gene match. The CDR3 bases are TGCAGTGCGGACAGGGAGCCCTATGGCTACACCTTC. This translates into CSADREPYGYTF.

The V call is TRBV28, the J call TRBJ2-3; D may be TRBD2 (5 bases). Germline V gene lookup returns CDR1 MDHEN and CDR2 SYDVKM. The CDR3 extends over 12 amino acids. Trimming left V 5 bases short and J 2 bases short, with 5 bases between. The CDR3 DNA reads as TGTGCCAGCAGTCGGGACACAGATACGCAGTATTTT. Its protein is CASSRDTDTQYF.

J is TRBJ2-5 and V is TRBV3-1; D possibly corresponds to TRBD2 (6 bases). Germline CDR1 reads LGHDT; CDR2 reads YNNKEL (reference sequence). The CDR3 is 15 residues long. V lost 4 bases and J 5 bases, leaving 17 bases between the germline ends. The CDR3 bases are TGTGCCAGCAGCCCCTCCCGGACTATTTCCGAGACCCAGTACTTC. Amino acid sequence: CASSPSRTISETQYF.

This clonotype has more than one count but fewer than ten. This chain joins TRBV20-1 and TRBJ2-3, with 12 bases fitting TRBD2. Germline CDR1 and CDR2: DFQATT and SNEGSKA (reference sequence). There are 15 residues in the CDR3. The ends lost 6 bases at V and 2 bases at J; junction bases unmatched: 6. In DNA form, the CDR3 reads TGCAGTGCACTAACTAGCGGGGGGTCCACAGATACGCAGTATTTT. Amino acids: CSALTSGGSTDTQYF.

This clonotype was observed many times. This chain uses TRBV7-2 with TRBJ2-7; the match to TRBD2 covers 9 bases. This CDR3 region has 15 residues. The J segment lost 1 base and the V segment lost 5 bases, leaving 6 bases of the junction unmatched. CDR1 SGHTA and CDR2 FQGNSA come from the germline V gene. The CDR3 DNA is TGTGCCAGCAGCCCTAGCGGGGCTCAGTCCTACGAGCAGTACTTC. Protein: CASSPSGAQSYEQYF.